A single sample gave rise to the 26 T cell receptor beta chains below, sequenced in a study of identical twins. TCRdb used MiXCR to reprocess the 5' RACE reads, holding one entry per CDR3 protein. Found here are approximately 260,000 distinct CDR3 sequences, over 13% of them singletons; the top ten hold approximately 9.3%. The source material was memory (CD45RO+) T cells sorted from blood. The receptors were gathered from a young woman in good health.

This clonotype has more than one count but fewer than ten. The chain joins TRBV19 to TRBJ1-2; 7 bases align to TRBD1. Unmatched junction bases numbered 10, after V lost 4 bases and J lost 5 bases. CDR1 is LNHDA, CDR2 SQIVND, per germline (reference sequence). CDR3 size: 15 residues. The CDR3 region is CASSNRDSSAYGYTF. Written as DNA, the CDR3 is TGTGCCAGTAGTAACCGGGACAGCAGTGCTTATGGCTACACCTTC.

This clonotype showed up many times. This rearrangement joins TRBV20-1 to TRBJ2-1; 7 bases agree with TRBD1. The length of the CDR3 is 14 residues. The ends lost 6 bases at V and 4 bases at J; junction bases unmatched: 9. CDR1 DFQATT and CDR2 SNEGSKA come from the germline V gene (reference sequence). The CDR3 here is CSAKGASRYNEQFF. The DNA for the CDR3 is TGCAGTGCCAAGGGGGCGAGCAGATACAATGAGCAGTTCTTC.

The chain joins TRBV5-1 to TRBJ1-1; weak D call: TRBD1 (6 bases). The germline CDR1 and CDR2 sequences are SGHRS and YFSETQ. The CDR3 consists of 14 residues. Trimming took 2 bases from V and 1 from J, leaving 9 bases between them. CDR3 sequence: CASSFAQGNTEAFF. CDR3 bases: TGCGCCAGCAGCTTCGCACAGGGGAACACTGAAGCTTTCTTT.

This clonotype was observed many times. V is TRBV20-1 and J is TRBJ2-7; 7 bases are a match to TRBD1. Germline trimming cut 4 bases from V and 4 bases from J; bases unmatched to any gene: 7. Germline V gene lookup returns CDR1 DFQATT and CDR2 SNEGSKA (reference sequence). This CDR3 comprises 13 residues. CDR3 bases: TGCAGTGCTAAAGGGGGCGGTGGGTACGAGCAGTACTTC. It yields the protein CSAKGGGGYEQYF.

The chain combines TRBV20-1 with TRBJ2-3; D gene unclear. The CDR3 runs to 13 residues. Per the germline V gene, CDR1 is DFQATT and CDR2 is SNEGSKA (reference sequence). CDR3 coding DNA: TGCCGTAATCAACAAACCGGGACAGATACGCAGTATTTT. Residues: CRNQQTGTDTQYF.

The rearrangement links TRBV2 to TRBJ2-2; D is unresolved. V dropped 8 bases and J dropped 6 bases, with 13 bases sitting between them. Germline-derived CDR1 and CDR2 are SNHLY and FYNNEI. The CDR3 runs to 13 residues. The CDR3 nucleotides are TGTGCCAGCGTAAGAGCGCGGTCCGGGGAGCTGTTTTTT. Translation: CASVRARSGELFF.

The rearrangement links TRBV18 to TRBJ2-5; possible D gene TRBD2, 6 bases. From germline, CDR1 is KGHSH and CDR2 LQKENI. Trimming cost V 2 bases and J 5 bases, with 12 bases left between them. The CDR3 sequence is 14 residues long. CDR3: CASSPRPSAETQYF. As DNA, the CDR3 is TGTGCCAGCTCACCAAGGCCTAGCGCTGAGACCCAGTACTTC.

The V gene is TRBV9, the J gene TRBJ1-6; D possibly corresponds to TRBD1 (5 bases). Trimming stripped 3 bases from V and 9 bases from J, with 10 bases between. This CDR3 has 13 amino acids. Germline V gene sequence: CDR1 SGDLS, CDR2 YYNGEE. CDR3 amino acids: CASSGLQVSPLHF. As DNA, the CDR3 is TGTGCCAGCAGCGGTTTACAGGTTTCACCCCTCCACTTT.

This clonotype has just a few counts. The chain links TRBV14 to TRBJ2-1, with TRBD1 identical over 9 bases. J gave up 7 bases and V 7 bases, and 11 bases lay outside the gene matches. The germline V gene encodes CDR1 SGHDN and CDR2 FVKESK. This CDR3 is 15 amino acids long. CDR3 sequence reads: CASNRVQGARNEQFF. CDR3 bases: TGTGCCAGCAATCGGGTACAGGGGGCCCGAAATGAGCAGTTCTTC.

The V gene is TRBV11-2, the J gene TRBJ2-1; the D gene is possibly TRBD2 (5 bases). Germline loops: CDR1 SGHAT, CDR2 FQNNGV. The V end lost 2 bases, the J end lost 6 bases, and 11 bases lay between the germline ends. The CDR3 consists of 14 residues. CDR3 loop: CASSLFRGPNEQFF. CDR3 nucleotide sequence: TGTGCCAGCAGCTTATTCAGAGGGCCCAATGAGCAGTTCTTC.

This clonotype was picked up many times. The V and J genes are TRBV20-1 and TRBJ2-4; the D gene is possibly TRBD2 (5 bases). V lost 4 bases and J 5 bases, leaving 9 bases between the germline ends. This CDR3 has 12 amino acids. Germline V CDR1 and CDR2: DFQATT, SNEGSKA (reference sequence). As DNA, the CDR3 is TGCAGTGCTACCGGAGGCGAAAACATTCAGTACTTC. Its protein product is CSATGGENIQYF.

This clonotype was recorded a few times. V gene TRBV27 combines with J gene TRBJ2-3; perhaps TRBD2 as D (6 bases). The ends were cut back, 5 bases at V and 4 bases at J, with 16 bases in the middle. CDR1 is MNHEY and CDR2 is SMNVEV in the germline V gene (reference sequence). The CDR3 is made up of 15 amino acids. CDR3 sequence (DNA): TGTGCCAGCAGTGCTTATACTAGCTTTTCAGATACGCAGTATTTT. It encodes CASSAYTSFSDTQYF.

The chain uses TRBV6-1 and TRBJ2-7; 8 positions agree with TRBD2. Germline V gene sequence: CDR1 MNHNS, CDR2 SASEGT. The CDR3 contains 15 residues. Trimming cost V 5 bases and J 6 bases; bases outside gene matches: 12. CDR3: CASSKSGSGGGEQYF. Written as DNA, the CDR3 is TGTGCCAGCAGTAAGTCTGGCAGCGGGGGTGGCGAGCAGTACTTC.

In nucleotides, the CDR3 is TGCGCCAGCAGCTTGGGCAGCATGAACACTGAAGCTTTCTTT. Translating gives CASSLGSMNTEAFF. This sequence joins TRBV5-1 and TRBJ1-1; D remains unclear. The CDR3 loop spans 14 amino acids. V lost 0 bases and J 0 bases, leaving 6 bases between the germline ends. The germline gives CDR1 SGHRS, CDR2 YFSETQ.

This clonotype was observed a few times. The V and J genes are TRBV2 and TRBJ2-5, with D perhaps matching TRBD1 (6 bases). The length of the CDR3 is 14 residues. Looked up from germline, CDR1 is SNHLY and CDR2 is FYNNEI. V gave up 5 bases and J gave up 4 bases, with 14 bases separating them. As DNA, the CDR3 is TGTGCCAGCAGTACAGGGCCCGGTCGAGAGACCCAGTACTTC. Amino acid sequence: CASSTGPGRETQYF.

At least ten counts were recorded for this clonotype. The DNA of the CDR3 is TGTGCCAGCAGACTAGCGGGGGGCACAGATACGCAGTATTTT. It is translated as CASRLAGGTDTQYF. The chain carries TRBV12-3 or TRBV12-4 and TRBJ2-3; 11 nucleotides match TRBD2. There are 14 residues in the CDR3. V gave up 6 bases and J gave up 1 base; unmatched junction bases: 0.

CDR3 in amino acids: CASSFGQFSTVIAKNIQYF. In DNA form, the CDR3 reads TGCGCCAGCAGCTTCGGACAGTTTTCGACGGTCATTGCCAAAAACATTCAGTACTTC. The chain uses TRBV5-1 and TRBJ2-4, with D possibly TRBD1 on 6 matching bases. V was shortened by 2 bases and J by 1 base, with 22 bases between the two germline ends. The CDR3 consists of 19 residues. In germline, CDR1 is SGHRS, CDR2 YFSETQ.

This clonotype came up a few times. The chain links TRBV10-3 to TRBJ1-6, with 11 bases fitting TRBD1. Germline loops: CDR1 ENHRY, CDR2 SYGVKD. The CDR3 covers 13 residues. Trimming removed 7 bases from V and 10 bases from J; junction bases left unmatched: 3. The CDR3 reads CAIKGTGGSPLHF. In DNA, the CDR3 is TGTGCCATCAAGGGGACAGGGGGGTCACCCCTCCACTTT.

The chain joins TRBV7-2 to TRBJ1-6; D is ambiguous. Per germline, CDR1 SGHTA and CDR2 FQGNSA. The CDR3 loop spans 12 amino acids. V was cut by 0 bases and J by 14 bases, with 8 bases left in between. CDR3 coding DNA: TGTGCCAGCAGCTTAGCCCTCTTAACCCTCCACTTT. Translating it yields CASSLALLTLHF.

V is TRBV5-1 and J is TRBJ2-1; 8 bases fit TRBD2. V was clipped by 7 bases and J by 3 bases; unmatched bases: 18. The V gene's germline CDR1 is SGHRS and CDR2 YFSETQ. This CDR3 is 18 amino acids long. CDR3 region: CASGLLGRGGKVYNEQFF. Here the CDR3 DNA reads TGCGCCAGCGGACTTCTGGGCCGCGGGGGGAAGGTCTACAATGAGCAGTTCTTC.

This clonotype was observed many times. V gene TRBV6-6 combines with J gene TRBJ2-7, with a possible D match to TRBD1 (6 bases). The CDR3 loop spans 12 amino acids. Germline V gene sequence: CDR1 MNHNY, CDR2 SVGAGI (reference sequence). V was cut by 7 bases and J by 3 bases, with 10 bases left in between. The CDR3 here is CASIGRGYEQYF. CDR3 coding DNA: TGTGCCAGCATAGGCAGGGGCTACGAGCAGTACTTC.

The chain couples TRBV19 to TRBJ1-1; 8 bases are shared with TRBD1. V lost 4 bases to trimming and J lost 0 bases; unmatched junction nucleotides: 10. The V gene's germline CDR1 is LNHDA and CDR2 SQIVND (reference sequence). The CDR3 runs to 17 residues. The CDR3 region is CASSTRWPGGLNTEAFF. CDR3 sequence (DNA): TGTGCCAGTAGTACCCGATGGCCAGGGGGCCTGAACACTGAAGCTTTCTTT.

This clonotype was observed a handful of times. The chain links TRBV19 to TRBJ1-1; 9 nucleotides match TRBD1. Germline V CDR1 and CDR2: LNHDA, SQIVND (reference sequence). Trimming at V came to 3 bases and at J to 9 bases, leaving 5 bases not matched to a gene. This CDR3 is built from 13 residues. The CDR3 DNA follows: TGTGCCAGTAGTATCCGGGACAGGGTGAAAGCTTTCTTT. This codes for CASSIRDRVKAFF.

The genes are TRBV7-2 and TRBJ1-1; the match to TRBD1 covers 9 bases. The J segment lost 4 bases and the V segment lost 5 bases, leaving 11 bases of the junction unmatched. The germline CDR1 and CDR2 sequences are SGHTA and FQGNSA. CDR3 length equals 16 residues. The CDR3 DNA follows: TGTGCCAGCAGCCTCGGGACAGGGATCTGGGCCACTGAAGCTTTCTTT. It encodes CASSLGTGIWATEAFF.

The sample holds a few counts of this clonotype. The V call is TRBV6-5, the J call TRBJ1-1; tentative D call: TRBD1 (6 bases). The germline V and J ends were trimmed by 2 bases and 4 bases, with 14 bases remaining between them. The germline CDR1 and CDR2 sequences are MNHEY and SVGAGI. There are 15 residues in the CDR3. The CDR3 nucleotides read TGTGCCAGCAGTTACGCGGCAGGGGCAGGCACTGAAGCTTTCTTT. Its protein product is CASSYAAGAGTEAFF.

This clonotype showed up many times. The chain couples TRBV7-8 to TRBJ2-7, with D uncertain. The CDR3 is 16 residues long. CDR1 SGHVS and CDR2 FQNEAQ come from the germline V gene. V was pared by 3 bases and J by 4 bases, with 19 bases between. This CDR3 is CASSFSSGRALYEQYF. The CDR3 nucleotides read TGTGCCAGCAGCTTCAGCTCTGGTAGGGCTCTATACGAGCAGTACTTC.